Given below is one T cell receptor (beta chain) in context. A single count supports this clonotype. The antigen it binds to is not known. There are no base qualities to consult, and no much larger clone falls within one base. A single read makes a weak case. Standard classification criteria for type 1 or type 2 diabetes were met by all diabetic patients, and glucose and C-peptide were assessed by WHO-recommended methods. Donors were excluded if they had other autoimmune diseases or infections within the previous four weeks. Ten milliliters of peripheral blood were drawn from each participant. PBMCs were isolated with LymphoPrep density separation. CDR1 and CDR2 are read off the germline V gene as WSHSY and SAAADI. The CDR3 covers 13 residues, taking in both the cysteine and the phenylalanine. CDR3 DNA is the only sequence kept; it has 39 bases, read in frame from the first base. V is cut by 6 bases and J by 2 bases, and the space between the germline ends is 10 bases.

These data belong to a study of type 1 and type 2 diabetes patients (dated by TCRdb to 2015 to 2016). For context, the study as a whole: About ten type 1 diabetes patients, four type 2 diabetes patients and roughly six nondiabetic controls were recruited in China to form the cohort. Sequencing of the TCRbeta libraries was paired-end and was performed on Illumina HiSeq 2000 or MiSeq instruments. For the type 1 diabetes patients, the type 2 diabetes patients acted as a disease comparison group. The study used high-throughput sequencing to profile TCRbeta repertoires and compare individuals with type 1 diabetes, type 2 diabetes and no diabetes. Comparing approximately 20-cycle and roughly 23-cycle amplification showed similar V gene usage, suggesting similar primer efficiencies and random PCR bias. Across the study, CD4+ and CD8+ T cells were positively selected from PBMCs by means of CD4 or CD8 MicroBeads on MACS columns. The whole study generated 18,976,912 paired-end reads.

Results the study describes overall, beyond this receptor: Since just a limited number of T2D and control samples were sequenced, some T1D-only HECs might also appear in more T2D or control samples. Only a few highly-expanded CD4+ clones (median one) were found in type 2 diabetes patients, and these clones made up a median 3.9% of reads. Type 2 diabetes repertoires showed high diversity, significantly greater than type 1 diabetes repertoires in both CD4+ and CD8+ T cells. V and J gene usage patterns of type 2 diabetes and control samples were highly correlated, averaging roughly 0.97 between samples. Age and gender were not matched between study groups, possibly biasing interpretation.

The sequencing machine was an Illumina MiSeq. For TCRbeta CDR3 amplification, the template was genomic DNA taken from the sorted T cell subsets. Multiplex PCR with 30 forward and 13 reverse primers amplified the TCRbeta CDR3 region. AMPure XP beads were used to purify the PCR products, after which a second roughly 27-cycle PCR added indices and adaptors. Before sequencing, the QIAquick Gel Extraction Kit was used to gel-purify the libraries. The original methods were these. Paired-end reads were merged with FLASH and aligned to IMGT V, D and J germline references using IgBLAST. After reads whose alignment identity to germline references fell below 70% were discarded, roughly 10,000,000 reads remained study-wide. IMGT definitions were followed to assign CDR3 boundaries, reading frame and productivity. Highly-expanded clones were defined as clones at or above 1% of reads, and diversity was measured by normalized Shannon entropy. Unpaired two-tailed t-tests were used to test group differences in Shannon entropy. The public reads were reprocessed in TCRdb via fastp at Q25 and MiXCR, keeping in-frame beta chains. Every CDR3 protein is listed once, alongside the most common genes and DNA of its rows. None of the V and J calls come from the authors' own analysis; TCRdb made them. Across this sample there are 250,000 or so distinct CDR3 sequences, with 45% to 60% seen only once. Roughly 15% of the sample is in the top ten clones.

The receptor was derived from a man in his late teens or twenties with type 2 diabetes. The chain employs TRBV10-2 and TRBJ1-1; the D gene is not confidently resolved. The specimen was peripheral blood mononuclear cells (PBMCs). The base sequence is TGCGCCAGCAGCCAACTTACTAACACTGAAGCTTTCTTT. Translated, it gives CASSQLTNTEAFF.